These 27 T cell receptor beta chains originate from one sample sequenced in a study of cytomegalovirus exposure and HLA in healthy donors. PCR amplification relied on 60 Vbeta primers (plus 13 Jbeta primers). Method: immunoSEQ multiplex PCR; TCRdb's copy keeps in-frame clones and lacks some. The sample lists 150,000 to 200,000 clones, roughly 87% seen once, with roughly 1.6% in the top ten. The sample was PBMCs. The receptors originated from a girl between 10 and 17 years old in good health and CMV-seropositive.

The genes are TRBV19 and TRBJ1-2; TRBD1 is a possible D gene (5 bases). Germline-derived CDR1 and CDR2 are LNHDA and SQIVND (reference sequence). With 7 bases removed from V and 6 bases from J, the gap between germline ends came to 12 bases. CDR3 length equals 12 residues. CDR3 amino acids: CASTPGFDGYTF. The CDR3 nucleotides are TGTGCCAGTACCCCAGGGTTTGATGGCTACACCTTC.

This chain joins TRBV30 and TRBJ2-3, with unresolved D. The germline V gene encodes CDR1 GTSNPN and CDR2 SVGIG (reference sequence). V gave up 2 bases and J gave up 1 base, with 7 bases separating them. CDR3 length: 13 amino acids. CDR3 bases: TGTGCCTGGAGTCTGATAGGCACAGATACGCAGTATTTT. Its translation is CAWSLIGTDTQYF.

The V gene is TRBV13, the J gene TRBJ2-3; 7 bases agree with TRBD1. Unmatched junction bases numbered 2, after V lost 0 bases and J lost 2 bases. This CDR3 has 15 residues. CDR1 and CDR2 from the germline V gene are PRHDT and FYEKMQ (reference sequence). CDR3 in DNA: TGTGCCAGCAGCTTAGGCGGGACAGCCACAGATACGCAGTATTTT. Protein: CASSLGGTATDTQYF.

The gene calls are TRBV27 and TRBJ2-2; the D is unclear. The CDR3 consists of 15 residues. V lost 5 bases and J lost 0, with 10 bases in between. From germline, CDR1 is MNHEY and CDR2 SMNVEV (reference sequence). This CDR3 is CASSKRSSNTGELFF. In nucleotides, the CDR3 is TGTGCCAGCAGTAAACGGAGTTCGAACACCGGGGAGCTGTTTTTT.

The chain joins TRBV19 to TRBJ2-1; the match to TRBD1 covers 9 bases. The CDR3 contains 16 residues. The V gene's germline CDR1 is LNHDA and CDR2 SQIVND (reference sequence). With 7 bases clipped from V and 0 bases from J, the junction kept 7 bases outside the gene matches. The CDR3 region has the DNA TGTGCCAGTACCAGGGACAGGGAGGCCTCCTACAATGAGCAGTTCTTC. Encoded protein: CASTRDREASYNEQFF.

The V and J genes are TRBV11-2 and TRBJ1-1; the match to TRBD1 covers 9 bases. The CDR3 is made up of 17 amino acids. CDR1 SGHAT and CDR2 FQNNGV come from the germline V gene. Unmatched junction bases numbered 7, after V lost 2 bases and J lost 0 bases. The CDR3 here is CASSLRPGQGMNTEAFF. CDR3 nucleotide sequence: TGTGCCAGCAGCTTACGTCCGGGACAGGGTATGAACACTGAAGCTTTCTTT.

V usage is TRBV6-6 and J usage is TRBJ1-5, with 7 bases lining up with TRBD1. This CDR3 spans 16 amino acids. Germline V gene data show CDR1 as MNHNY and CDR2 as SVGAGI (reference sequence). The V gene end was trimmed by 4 bases and the J gene end by 3 bases; junction bases not matched to a gene: 9. Written as DNA, the CDR3 is TGTGCCAGCAGTTCCCGGGACAGTTTTTTCAATCAGCCCCAGCATTTT. Translated: CASSSRDSFFNQPQHF.

The rearrangement links TRBV4-1 to TRBJ2-1; TRBD2 is a possible D gene (5 bases). Germline-derived CDR1 and CDR2 are MGHRA and YSYEKL. The V end was cut by 0 bases, the J end by 0 bases, with 6 bases between. The CDR3 runs 15 residues. This chain's CDR3 is CASSQEADSYNEQFF. The CDR3 bases are TGCGCCAGCAGCCAAGAAGCGGACTCCTACAATGAGCAGTTCTTC.

The chain couples TRBV6-1 to TRBJ2-7, with TRBD2 identical over 8 bases. Unmatched junction bases numbered 11, after V lost 8 bases and J lost 2 bases. The length of the CDR3 is 15 residues. Germline V CDR1 and CDR2: MNHNS, SASEGT. The chain's CDR3 is CASLNPGGATYEQYF. DNA of the CDR3: TGTGCCAGCTTGAACCCGGGAGGGGCAACCTACGAGCAGTACTTC.

This chain uses TRBV5-1 with TRBJ2-5; TRBD1 agrees at 7 bases. The CDR3 totals 14 residues. Germline CDR1 and CDR2: SGHRS and YFSETQ. The ends lost 0 bases at V and 7 bases at J; junction bases unmatched: 6. CDR3 bases: TGCGCCAGCAGCTTGGGGGCCCCAGGGGGGACCCAGTACTTC. Translated, it gives CASSLGAPGGTQYF. The variable domain in full, with the rest retrieved from reference TRBV5-1 and TRBJ2-5, is KAGVTQTPRYLIKTRGQQVTLSCSPISGHRSVSWYQQTPGQGLQFLFEYFSETQRNKGNFPGRFSGRQFSNSRSEMNVSTLELGDSALYLCASSLGAPGGTQYFGPGTRLLVL.

Comment on this clone: One junction end disagrees with the germline gene, perhaps due to a read error. Other DNA sequences of this sample code for an identical CDR3. This chain uses TRBV6-6 with TRBJ2-5; no clear D. CDR1 is MNHNY and CDR2 is SVGAGI in the germline V gene (reference sequence). The CDR3 is 11 residues long. DNA for the CDR3: TGTGCTAGCAGTCGCCAAGAGACCCAGTACTTC. Translating gives CASSRQETQYF.

J is TRBJ1-2 and V is TRBV4-1, with D uncertain. Trimming cost V 1 base and J 0 bases, with 12 bases left between them. The germline CDR1 and CDR2 sequences are MGHRA and YSYEKL. This CDR3 region has 16 residues. CDR3 sequence reads: CASSQVSLQTNYGYTF. For the CDR3, the DNA is TGCGCCAGCAGCCAAGTTAGCCTTCAAACTAACTATGGCTACACCTTC.

The V call is TRBV11-2, the J call TRBJ1-1; possible D gene TRBD1, 5 bases. CDR1 is SGHAT, CDR2 FQNNGV, per germline. Trimming shortened V by 5 bases and J by 4 bases, and 14 bases separated the two germline ends. The CDR3 contains 14 residues. The CDR3 nucleotides read TGTGCCAGCAGCCTGGGACTCTCAGGCACTGAAGCTTTCTTT. This codes for CASSLGLSGTEAFF. Complete variable domain (other parts from reference TRBV11-2 and TRBJ1-1): EAGVAQSPRYKIIEKRQSVAFWCNPISGHATLYWYQQILGQGPKLLIQFQNNGVVDDSQLPKDRFSAERLKGVDSTLKIQPAKLEDSAVYLCASSLGLSGTEAFFGQGTRLTVV.

There are a few counts of this clone. This chain links TRBV6-5 with TRBJ2-4; D is undetermined. The V gene's germline CDR1 is MNHEY and CDR2 SVGAGI. The CDR3 is 11 amino acids. The germline V and J ends were trimmed by 6 bases and 14 bases, with 14 bases remaining between them. The CDR3, as DNA: TGTGCCAGCAGGACGGGTGAACGGGAGTACTTC. Encoded protein: CASRTGEREYF.

The CDR3 here is CAAALGGGSLTGELFF. As DNA, the CDR3 is TGCGCCGCAGCCCTCGGGGGGGGCTCCCTCACCGGGGAGCTGTTTTTT. The chain has TRBV5-1 and TRBJ2-2; 8 positions agree with TRBD2. With 10 bases clipped from V and 4 bases from J, the junction kept 15 bases outside the gene matches. The germline gives CDR1 SGHRS, CDR2 YFSETQ. The CDR3 has 16 residues.

The chain couples TRBV19 to TRBJ2-7, with D perhaps matching TRBD2 (6 bases). V dropped 0 bases and J dropped 2 bases, with 14 bases sitting between them. The germline CDR1 and CDR2 sequences are LNHDA and SQIVND (reference sequence). The CDR3 covers 16 residues. The CDR3 protein is CASSIDQRAATYEQYF. Written as DNA, the CDR3 is TGTGCCAGTAGTATAGATCAGCGGGCAGCTACCTACGAGCAGTACTTC.

The V and J genes are TRBV7-9 and TRBJ1-1, with D unresolved. Germline V lookup: CDR1 SEHNR, CDR2 FQNEAQ (reference sequence). V lost 5 bases and J lost 4, with 11 bases in between. The CDR3 has 13 residues. The CDR3 sequence is CASSRGMGTEAFF. Written as DNA, the CDR3 is TGTGCCAGCAGCCGAGGGATGGGCACTGAAGCTTTCTTT. Full variable domain (outside the CDR3, taken from reference TRBV7-9 and TRBJ1-1): DTGVSQNPRHKITKRGQNVTFRCDPISEHNRLYWYRQTLGQGPEFLTYFQNEAQLEKSRLLSDRFSAERPKGSFSTLEIQRTEQGDSAMYLCASSRGMGTEAFFGQGTRLTVV.

This clone was observed a few times. The chain joins TRBV30 to TRBJ1-1, with 9 bases aligning to TRBD1. Trimming at V came to 7 bases and at J to 3 bases, leaving 6 bases not matched to a gene. In germline, CDR1 is GTSNPN, CDR2 SVGIG (reference sequence). This CDR3 has 13 amino acids. The CDR3 nucleotides are TGTGCCTCTAAACAGGGGGCGGACACTGAAGCTTTCTTT. It specifies CASKQGADTEAFF.

The chain uses TRBV25-1 and TRBJ2-5, with 14 bases fitting TRBD2. This CDR3 comprises 15 residues. The germline CDR1 and CDR2 sequences are MGHDK and SYGVNS. V was pared by 6 bases and J by 3 bases, with 3 bases of the junction left unmatched. The CDR3 spells CASRWGLAGEETQYF. As DNA, the CDR3 is TGTGCCAGCAGATGGGGACTAGCGGGGGAAGAGACCCAGTACTTC.

V is TRBV7-2 and J is TRBJ1-2; possibly TRBD1 for D (5 bases). The length of the CDR3 is 14 residues. V lost 3 bases, J lost 3 bases, and 11 bases lay in between. CDR1 and CDR2 (germline): SGHTA, FQGNSA. The chain's CDR3 is CASSLGLHDYGYTF. The CDR3 DNA reads TGTGCCAGCAGCTTGGGGCTCCACGACTATGGCTACACCTTC. The whole variable domain, remainder taken from reference TRBV7-2 and TRBJ1-2, is GAGVSQSPSNKVTEKGKDVELRCDPISGHTALYWYRQSLGQGLEFLIYFQGNSAPDKSGLPSDRFSAERTGGSVSTLTIQRTQQEDSAVYLCASSLGLHDYGYTFGSGTRLTVV.

Comments on this clone: The junction does not match germline at one end; this may be a read error. The chain combines TRBV7-7 with TRBJ2-4; 7 bases match TRBD2. The CDR3 is 16 residues long. Germline CDR1 SSHAT, CDR2 FNYEAQ (reference sequence). The CDR3 DNA sequence: TGTGCTAGCAGCTTCTTTATCAAACTAGCGTGGAACATTCAGTACTTC. As protein: CASSFFIKLAWNIQYF. Full variable domain (rest looked up from reference TRBV7-7 and TRBJ2-4): GAGVSQSPRYKVTKRGQDVTLRCDPISSHATLYWYQQALGQGPEFLTYFNYEAQPDKSGLPSDRFSAERPEGSISTLTIQRTEQRDSAMYRCASSFFIKLAWNIQYFGAGTRLSVL.

The chain has TRBV30 and TRBJ1-5; D gene unclear. V shed 0 bases and J shed 7 bases, with 10 bases lying between them. The germline V gene encodes CDR1 GTSNPN and CDR2 SVGIG (reference sequence). The CDR3 contains 13 residues. CDR3: CAWSVLEEQPQHF. In nucleotides, the CDR3 is TGTGCCTGGAGTGTACTCGAAGAGCAGCCCCAGCATTTT.

V is TRBV28 and J is TRBJ2-1; D perhaps matches TRBD2 (5 bases). Looked up from germline, CDR1 is MDHEN and CDR2 is SYDVKM. The CDR3 covers 14 residues. The germline V and J ends were trimmed by 6 bases and 2 bases, with 11 bases remaining between them. The CDR3 reads CASRFPGAYNEQFF. The CDR3 region has the DNA TGTGCCAGCAGGTTCCCCGGGGCCTACAATGAGCAGTTCTTC. Using reference TRBV28 and TRBJ2-1 for the parts outside the CDR3, the full variable domain is DVKVTQSSRYLVKRTGEKVFLECVQDMDHENMFWYRQDPGLGLRLIYFSYDVKMKEKGDIPEGYSVSREKKERFSLILESASTNQTSMYLCASRFPGAYNEQFFGPGTRLTVL.

The rearrangement links TRBV13 to TRBJ1-2, with D unresolved. The CDR3 extends over 16 amino acids. Trimming cost V 4 bases and J 4 bases, with 19 bases left between them. CDR1 PRHDT and CDR2 FYEKMQ come from the germline V gene (reference sequence). The chain's CDR3 is CASSSRESETSYGYTF. The CDR3 DNA is TGTGCCAGCAGCTCCCGAGAGAGCGAAACCTCCTATGGCTACACCTTC.

The V gene is TRBV28, the J gene TRBJ1-1; 8 nucleotides agree with TRBD1. The V gene's germline CDR1 is MDHEN and CDR2 SYDVKM. The CDR3 spans 13 residues. V gave up 6 bases and J gave up 10 bases; unmatched junction bases: 10. CDR3 DNA sequence: TGTGCCAGCAGAGAGGGGGGACAGGAAGGAGCTTTCTTT. Amino acids: CASREGGQEGAFF. The whole variable domain, remainder taken from reference TRBV28 and TRBJ1-1, is DVKVTQSSRYLVKRTGEKVFLECVQDMDHENMFWYRQDPGLGLRLIYFSYDVKMKEKGDIPEGYSVSREKKERFSLILESASTNQTSMYLCASREGGQEGAFFGQGTRLTVV.

J is TRBJ1-2 and V is TRBV28, with D possibly matching TRBD1 (5 bases). Germline lookup yields CDR1 MDHEN and CDR2 SYDVKM. V was pared by 2 bases and J by 8 bases, with 18 bases between. This CDR3 has 15 amino acids. This CDR3 is CASSLVGIPQGGYTF. CDR3 DNA sequence: TGTGCCAGCAGTTTAGTTGGCATTCCCCAGGGCGGCTACACCTTC.

V gene TRBV19 combines with J gene TRBJ2-2; D might be TRBD2 (6 bases). The germline V gene has CDR1 LNHDA and CDR2 SQIVND (reference sequence). The CDR3 runs 17 residues. Trimming stripped 3 bases from V and 0 bases from J, with 14 bases between. The CDR3 reads CASSIQLAGTNTGELFF. CDR3 nucleotide sequence: TGTGCCAGTAGTATCCAGCTGGCGGGAACGAACACCGGGGAGCTGTTTTTT.